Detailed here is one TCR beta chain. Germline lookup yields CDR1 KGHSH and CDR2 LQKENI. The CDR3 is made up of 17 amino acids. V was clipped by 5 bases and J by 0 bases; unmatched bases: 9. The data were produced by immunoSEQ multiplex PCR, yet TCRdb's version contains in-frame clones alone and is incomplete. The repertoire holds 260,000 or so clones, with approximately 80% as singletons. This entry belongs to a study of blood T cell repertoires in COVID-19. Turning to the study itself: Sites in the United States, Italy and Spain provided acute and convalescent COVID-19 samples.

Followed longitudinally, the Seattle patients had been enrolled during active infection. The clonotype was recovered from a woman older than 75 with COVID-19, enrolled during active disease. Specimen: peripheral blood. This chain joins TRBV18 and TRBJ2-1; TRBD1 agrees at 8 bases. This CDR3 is CASSERTGKPSYNEQFF. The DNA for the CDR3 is TGTGCCAGCTCAGAGAGGACAGGGAAGCCCTCCTACAATGAGCAGTTCTTC.